This section outlines one T cell receptor (beta chain) sequence together with its context. V was cut by 2 bases and J by 4 bases, with 11 bases left in between. Germline assignment: CDR1 GTSNPN and CDR2 SVGIG (reference sequence). The length of the CDR3 is 13 residues. This specimen comes from a study of early T cells in non-severe SARS-CoV-2 infection. TCRdb ran MiXCR on the 5' RACE reads and lists one entry per CDR3 protein. The sample has around 80,000 distinct CDR3 sequences, roughly 13% seen once. The sample taken for sequencing was whole blood. The J gene is TRBJ1-1, the V gene TRBV30; D possibly corresponds to TRBD1 (5 bases). The clonotype originates from an adult who was a healthcare worker with PCR-confirmed SARS-CoV-2 infection or an uninfected control (not recorded which). The CDR3 protein is CAWSHGGGTEAFF. As DNA, the CDR3 is TGTGCCTGGAGTCACGGGGGGGGCACTGAAGCTTTCTTT.